This T cell receptor (beta chain) was found in a study of glioma-infiltrating T cells. Using RNA template, CDR3s of TCR alpha and beta were amplified with iRepertoire arm-PCR. Input was about 85-400 ng of tissue mRNA or PBMC total RNA. TCRdb analysed the multiplex PCR reads with MiXCR anew, one entry per CDR3 protein. The sample consists of fewer than 200,000 distinct CDR3 sequences, around 30% of them appearing once. Notes on the study in general: Only very few CDR3 sequences appeared in both tissue and blood. Tissue-blood divergence was below expectation in non-neoplastic patients, above in gliomas.

This clonotype was seen at least ten times. Its antigen is unknown. Germline lookup yields CDR1 MNHNS and CDR2 SASEGT. This CDR3 has 12 residues. V was shortened by 5 bases and J by 16 bases, with 18 bases between the two germline ends. The gene calls are TRBV6-1 and TRBJ2-4; D is perhaps TRBD1 or TRBD2 (6 bases each). The clonotype originates from a human donor with low-grade glioma or glioblastoma, undergoing nonglioma brain surgery, or in good health (not recorded which). The sequencing sample was made of glioma tissue, nonneoplastic brain tissue, or PBMCs (not recorded which). DNA of the CDR3: TGTGCCAGCAGTTCTGGGGGGCCTATGCCTTACTTC. Its translation: CASSSGGPMPYF.